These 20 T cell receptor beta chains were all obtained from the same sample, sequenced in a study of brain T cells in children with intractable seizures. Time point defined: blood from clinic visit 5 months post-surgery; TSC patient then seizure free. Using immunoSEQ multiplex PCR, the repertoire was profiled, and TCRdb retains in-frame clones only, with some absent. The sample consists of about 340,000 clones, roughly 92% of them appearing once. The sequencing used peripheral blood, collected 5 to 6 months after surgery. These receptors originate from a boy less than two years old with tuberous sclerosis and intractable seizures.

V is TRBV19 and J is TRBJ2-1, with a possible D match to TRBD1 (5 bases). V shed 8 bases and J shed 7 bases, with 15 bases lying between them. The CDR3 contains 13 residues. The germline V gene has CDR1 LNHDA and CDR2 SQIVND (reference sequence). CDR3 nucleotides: TGTGCCAGTCACCCTACAGGTACGAATGAGCAGTTCTTC. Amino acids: CASHPTGTNEQFF.

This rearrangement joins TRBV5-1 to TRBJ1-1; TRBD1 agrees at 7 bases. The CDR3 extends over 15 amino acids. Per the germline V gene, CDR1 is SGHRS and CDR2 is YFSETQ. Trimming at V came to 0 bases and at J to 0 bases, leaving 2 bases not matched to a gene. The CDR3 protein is CASSLGTGMNTEAFF. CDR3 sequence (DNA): TGCGCCAGCAGCTTGGGGACAGGTATGAACACTGAAGCTTTCTTT.

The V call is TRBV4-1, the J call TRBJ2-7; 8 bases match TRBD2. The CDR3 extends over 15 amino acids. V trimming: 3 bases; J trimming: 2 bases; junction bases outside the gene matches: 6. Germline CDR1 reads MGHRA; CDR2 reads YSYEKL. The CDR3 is CASSHRLATTYEQYF. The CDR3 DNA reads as TGCGCCAGCAGCCACAGACTAGCGACAACCTACGAGCAGTACTTC.

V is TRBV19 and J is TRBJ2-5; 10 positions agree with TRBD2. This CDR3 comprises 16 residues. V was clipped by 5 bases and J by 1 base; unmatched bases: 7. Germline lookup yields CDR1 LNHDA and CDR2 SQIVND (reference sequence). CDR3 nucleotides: TGTGCCAGTAGTCGCAATCTAGCGGGGGCCCAAGAGACCCAGTACTTC. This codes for CASSRNLAGAQETQYF.

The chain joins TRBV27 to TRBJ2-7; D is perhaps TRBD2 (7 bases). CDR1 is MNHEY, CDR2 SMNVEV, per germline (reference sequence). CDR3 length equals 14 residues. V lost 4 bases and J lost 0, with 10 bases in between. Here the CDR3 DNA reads TGTGCCAGCAGTTCAAGGGGGGGCTCCTACGAGCAGTACTTC. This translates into CASSSRGGSYEQYF.

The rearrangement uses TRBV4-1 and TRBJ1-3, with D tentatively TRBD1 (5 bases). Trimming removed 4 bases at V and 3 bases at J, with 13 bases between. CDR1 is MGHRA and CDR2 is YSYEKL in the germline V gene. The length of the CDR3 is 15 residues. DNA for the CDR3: TGCGCCAGCAGCCTGCTAGGGGCGTTTGGAAACACCATATATTTT. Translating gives CASSLLGAFGNTIYF.

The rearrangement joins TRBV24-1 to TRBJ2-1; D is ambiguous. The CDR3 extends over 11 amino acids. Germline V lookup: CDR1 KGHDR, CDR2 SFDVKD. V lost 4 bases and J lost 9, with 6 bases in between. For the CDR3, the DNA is TGTGCCACCAGTGAGTCTGGTGAGCAGTTCTTC. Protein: CATSESGEQFF.

The CDR3 loop reads CATSRGKTSASYEQFF. The DNA of the CDR3 is TGTGCCACCTCACGGGGAAAGACTAGCGCTTCGTACGAGCAGTTCTTC. This chain joins TRBV24-1 and TRBJ2-1; 8 bases fit TRBD2. The germline gives CDR1 KGHDR, CDR2 SFDVKD. The CDR3 loop spans 16 amino acids. The ends lost 9 bases at V and 10 bases at J; junction bases unmatched: 19.

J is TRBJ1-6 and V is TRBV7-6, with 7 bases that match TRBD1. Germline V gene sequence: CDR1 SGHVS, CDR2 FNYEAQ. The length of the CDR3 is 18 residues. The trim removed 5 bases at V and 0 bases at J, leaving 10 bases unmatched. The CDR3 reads CASSLRTGGSSYNSPLHF. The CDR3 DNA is TGTGCCAGCAGCCTCAGGACAGGCGGGAGCTCCTATAATTCACCCCTCCACTTT.

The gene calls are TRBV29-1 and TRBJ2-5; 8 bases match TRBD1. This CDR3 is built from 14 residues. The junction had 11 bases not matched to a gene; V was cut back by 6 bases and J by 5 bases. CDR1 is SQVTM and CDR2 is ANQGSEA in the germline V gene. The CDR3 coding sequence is TGCAGCGTCATTTGGGCAGGGGGCTGGGAGACCCAGTACTTC. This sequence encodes CSVIWAGGWETQYF.

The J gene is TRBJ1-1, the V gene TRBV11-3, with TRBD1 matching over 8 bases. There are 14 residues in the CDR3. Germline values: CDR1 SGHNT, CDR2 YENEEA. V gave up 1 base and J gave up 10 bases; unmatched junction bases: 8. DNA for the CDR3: TGTGCCAGCAGCTTAGGAGGGACAGGCGTATCAGCTTTCTTT. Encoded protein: CASSLGGTGVSAFF.

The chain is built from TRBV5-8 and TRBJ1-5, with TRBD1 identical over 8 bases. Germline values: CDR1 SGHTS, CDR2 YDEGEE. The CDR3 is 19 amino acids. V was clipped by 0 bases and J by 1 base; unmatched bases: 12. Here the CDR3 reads CASSLVGTGHLGSNQPQHF. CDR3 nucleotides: TGTGCCAGCAGCTTGGTCGGGACAGGACATCTCGGGAGCAATCAGCCCCAGCATTTT.

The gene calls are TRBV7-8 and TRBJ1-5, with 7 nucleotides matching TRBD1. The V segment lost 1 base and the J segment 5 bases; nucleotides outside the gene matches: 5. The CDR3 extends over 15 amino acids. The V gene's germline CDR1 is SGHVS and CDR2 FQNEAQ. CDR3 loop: CASSLDVTGYQPQHF. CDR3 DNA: TGTGCCAGCAGCTTAGACGTGACAGGGTATCAGCCCCAGCATTTT.

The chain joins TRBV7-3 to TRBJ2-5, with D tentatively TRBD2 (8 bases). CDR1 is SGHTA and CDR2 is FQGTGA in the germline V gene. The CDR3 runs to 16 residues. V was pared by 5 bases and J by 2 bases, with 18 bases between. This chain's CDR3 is CASSPRGGGGQETQYF. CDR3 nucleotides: TGTGCCAGCAGCCCCAGGGGGGGCGGGGGGCAAGAGACCCAGTACTTC.

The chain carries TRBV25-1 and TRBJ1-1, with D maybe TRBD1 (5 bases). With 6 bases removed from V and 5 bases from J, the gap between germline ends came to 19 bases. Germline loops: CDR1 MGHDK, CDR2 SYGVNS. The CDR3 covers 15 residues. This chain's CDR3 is CASRNGAAGGTEAFF. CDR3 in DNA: TGTGCCAGCAGAAACGGGGCAGCAGGAGGAACTGAAGCTTTCTTT. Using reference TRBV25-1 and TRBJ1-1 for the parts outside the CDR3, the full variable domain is EADIYQTPRYLVIGTGKKITLECSQTMGHDKMYWYQQDPGMELHLIHYSYGVNSTEKGDLSSESTVSRIRTEHFPLTLESARPSHTSQYLCASRNGAAGGTEAFFGQGTRLTVV.

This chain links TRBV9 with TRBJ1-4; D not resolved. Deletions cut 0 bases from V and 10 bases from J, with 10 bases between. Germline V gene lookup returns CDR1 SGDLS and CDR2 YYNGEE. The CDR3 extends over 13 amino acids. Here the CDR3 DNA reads TGTGCCAGCAGCGTAGAGTGGGTGGGAAAACTGTTTTTT. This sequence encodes CASSVEWVGKLFF.

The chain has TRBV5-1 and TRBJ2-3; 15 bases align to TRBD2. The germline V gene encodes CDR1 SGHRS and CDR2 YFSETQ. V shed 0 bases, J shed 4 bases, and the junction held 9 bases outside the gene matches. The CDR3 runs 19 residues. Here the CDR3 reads CASSLAGLAGGPRADTQYF. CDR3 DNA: TGCGCCAGCAGCTTGGCCGGACTAGCGGGAGGGCCGAGGGCAGATACGCAGTATTTT. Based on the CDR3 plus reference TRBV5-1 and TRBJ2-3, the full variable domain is KAGVTQTPRYLIKTRGQQVTLSCSPISGHRSVSWYQQTPGQGLQFLFEYFSETQRNKGNFPGRFSGRQFSNSRSEMNVSTLELGDSALYLCASSLAGLAGGPRADTQYFGPGTRLTVL.

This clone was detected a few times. The CDR3 nucleotides are TGTGCCAGCAGTTTTTCTAGCGGGGGACACTACGAGCAGTACTTC. Translation gives CASSFSSGGHYEQYF. The genes are TRBV27 and TRBJ2-7; 10 bases align to TRBD2. V shed 3 bases and J 3 bases; nucleotides not matched to a gene: 5. CDR3 length: 15 residues. The germline V gene has CDR1 MNHEY and CDR2 SMNVEV (reference sequence).

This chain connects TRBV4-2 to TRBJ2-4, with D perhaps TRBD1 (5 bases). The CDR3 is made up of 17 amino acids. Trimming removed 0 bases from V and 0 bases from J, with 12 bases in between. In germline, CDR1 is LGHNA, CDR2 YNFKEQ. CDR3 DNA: TGTGCCAGCAGCCAAGACAAGGCAGGGTTAGCCAAAAACATTCAGTACTTC. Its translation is CASSQDKAGLAKNIQYF.

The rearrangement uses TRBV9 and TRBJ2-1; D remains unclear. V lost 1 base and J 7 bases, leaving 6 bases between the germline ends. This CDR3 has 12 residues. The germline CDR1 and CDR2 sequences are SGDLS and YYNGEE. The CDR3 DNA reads TGTGCCAGCAGCGTAAGCGAAAATGAGCAGTTCTTC. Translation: CASSVSENEQFF.